A single sample gave rise to the 14 T cell receptor beta chains below, sequenced in a study of blood T cell repertoires in COVID-19. Generated by immunoSEQ multiplex PCR, the TCRdb table keeps only in-frame clones and is missing some. The repertoire consists of roughly 64,000 clones, with 80% to 90% occurring once and the leading ten covering about 6%. The sample comprised peripheral blood. Receptors originate from a woman aged 60-70 years with acute or convalescent COVID-19.

CDR3 bases: TGTGCCAGCACCCCGGCCCCAGTGGGCGGGGTGACAGATACGCAGTATTTT. It is translated as CASTPAPVGGVTDTQYF. This chain joins TRBV6-2 or TRBV6-3 and TRBJ2-3, with D perhaps matching TRBD2 (6 bases). V was shortened by 7 bases and J by 3 bases, with 23 bases between the two germline ends. This CDR3 is 17 amino acids long. Germline V gene sequence: CDR1 MNHEY, CDR2 SVGEGT.

This chain connects TRBV11-2 to TRBJ1-1; D may be TRBD1 (5 bases). Per the germline V gene, CDR1 is SGHAT and CDR2 is FQNNGV. V gave up 3 bases and J gave up 4 bases, with 12 bases separating them. The length of the CDR3 is 14 residues. The CDR3: CASSFDIRGTEAFF. The CDR3 DNA reads as TGTGCCAGCAGCTTTGACATAAGGGGCACTGAAGCTTTCTTT.

The genes are TRBV19 and TRBJ2-3; D is possibly TRBD1 (6 bases). The V and J ends lost 1 base and 2 bases respectively, with 10 bases between them. CDR3 length: 15 amino acids. The germline V gene encodes CDR1 LNHDA and CDR2 SQIVND (reference sequence). The CDR3 nucleotides read TGTGCCAGTAGTATAGCCCAGGGGTTCACAGATACGCAGTATTTT. This codes for CASSIAQGFTDTQYF.

The gene calls are TRBV5-5 and TRBJ1-6; 9 nucleotides match TRBD1. There are 14 residues in the CDR3. CDR1 and CDR2 (germline): SGHKS, YYEKEE (reference sequence). Trimming cost V 3 bases and J 10 bases; bases outside gene matches: 5. DNA for the CDR3: TGTGCCAGCAGCTCCGGACAGGGGAACTCACCCCTCCACTTT. Its translation: CASSSGQGNSPLHF.

The J gene is TRBJ2-2, the V gene TRBV5-4, with 12 nucleotides matching TRBD2. V shed 5 bases, J shed 7 bases, and the junction held 9 bases outside the gene matches. CDR3 length: 16 amino acids. Per the germline V gene, CDR1 is SGHNT and CDR2 is YYREEE (reference sequence). The CDR3 protein is CASRVTSGGVGGELFF. The CDR3, as DNA: TGTGCCAGCAGGGTGACTAGCGGGGGAGTAGGCGGGGAGCTGTTTTTT.

The chain uses TRBV19 and TRBJ1-5, with D hard to call. V lost 7 bases and J 5 bases, leaving 12 bases between the germline ends. This CDR3 spans 13 amino acids. Germline lookup yields CDR1 LNHDA and CDR2 SQIVND (reference sequence). This CDR3 is CASNRQLDQPQHF. For the CDR3, the DNA is TGTGCCAGTAATCGCCAGTTGGATCAGCCCCAGCATTTT.

This sequence joins TRBV2 and TRBJ2-6; 12 bases line up with TRBD1. There are 16 residues in the CDR3. The J segment lost 3 bases and the V segment lost 6 bases, leaving 3 bases of the junction unmatched. Looked up from germline, CDR1 is SNHLY and CDR2 is FYNNEI. CDR3 in amino acids: CASRGTGGGGANVLTF. CDR3 DNA sequence: TGTGCCAGCAGAGGGACAGGGGGCGGTGGGGCCAACGTCCTGACTTTC.

The rearrangement links TRBV6-6 to TRBJ2-7; TRBD1 is a possible D gene (6 bases). The CDR3 sequence is 13 residues long. In germline, CDR1 is MNHNY, CDR2 SVGAGI (reference sequence). V was cut by 7 bases and J by 3 bases, with 13 bases left in between. In DNA form, the CDR3 reads TGTGCCAGCACCAGGGGTCTTGGCTACGAGCAGTACTTC. This translates into CASTRGLGYEQYF.

The chain links TRBV5-1 to TRBJ2-3, with 13 positions matching TRBD2. V shed 0 bases and J 1 base; nucleotides not matched to a gene: 2. CDR1 SGHRS and CDR2 YFSETQ come from the germline V gene. The CDR3 has 17 residues. The CDR3 loop is CASSLVGTSGGTDTQYF. CDR3 nucleotide sequence: TGCGCCAGCAGCTTGGTGGGGACTAGCGGGGGCACAGATACGCAGTATTTT.

CDR3 coding DNA: TGTGCCACCAGCAGAGCTTGGAATGGCGCGGATGGCTACACCTTC. Translating it yields CATSRAWNGADGYTF. The chain recombines TRBV15 with TRBJ1-2; D uncertain. Germline-derived CDR1 and CDR2 are LNHNV and YYDKDF (reference sequence). The V end was cut by 1 base, the J end by 6 bases, with 15 bases between. This CDR3 is built from 15 residues.

The chain employs TRBV20-1 and TRBJ2-3, with 7 bases fitting TRBD2. This CDR3 is built from 14 residues. Germline V gives CDR1 DFQATT, CDR2 SNEGSKA (reference sequence). J was trimmed by 4 bases and V by 3 bases; bases with no gene match: 7. The CDR3 DNA reads as TGCAGTGCTAGTCCGCCTAGCGGCGCAGATACGCAGTATTTT. Protein: CSASPPSGADTQYF.

The V call is TRBV12-5, the J call TRBJ2-2; 8 bases are shared with TRBD1. V lost 6 bases and J lost 8; bases outside the gene matches: 5. Germline lookup yields CDR1 LGHNT and CDR2 FRNRAP. The CDR3 consists of 13 residues. The CDR3 sequence: CASGADRAGELFF. In DNA form, the CDR3 reads TGTGCTAGTGGCGCGGACAGGGCTGGGGAGCTGTTTTTT.

The rearrangement uses TRBV3-1 (or the pseudogene TRBV3-2) and TRBJ2-3, with D possibly matching TRBD1 (6 bases). V lost 1 base and J lost 6, with 8 bases in between. CDR3 length: 13 amino acids. Germline CDR1 and CDR2: LGHDT and YNNKEL (reference sequence). CDR3 DNA: TGTGCCAGCAGCCAAGGGGGGCGGGATACGCAGTATTTT. Residues: CASSQGGRDTQYF.

The V and J genes are TRBV3-1 (or the pseudogene TRBV3-2) and TRBJ2-7, with 9 positions matching TRBD1. The CDR3 runs 13 residues. The germline CDR1 and CDR2 sequences are LGHDT and YNNKEL (reference sequence). V gave up 8 bases and J gave up 6 bases; unmatched junction bases: 8. The CDR3 DNA is TGTGCCAGCGGCGGGACAGGGTTGGCCGAGCAGTACTTC. This sequence encodes CASGGTGLAEQYF.